Reported below is one T cell receptor (beta chain). Its antigen is still unknown. The treatment here: approximately 11-day PBMC culture with coronavirus spike peptide pools or control peptides (ViraFEST assay). J lost 4 bases, V lost 10 bases, and 6 bases had no gene match. The CDR3 is 13 amino acids. Germline assignment: CDR1 ENHRY and CDR2 SYGVKD. These data are taken from a study of vaccination and CD4 T cells after COVID-19. Sequence data for DNA of cultured CD4+ T cells were generated by the Oncomine TCR Beta short-read assay. TCRdb reanalysed the PCR reads using MiXCR and keeps one entry per CDR3 protein. The sample records over 15,000 distinct CDR3 sequences, around 45% being singletons.

The V call is TRBV10-3, the J call TRBJ1-1, with 10 bases fitting TRBD1. The clonotype comes from a human donor who had recovered from COVID-19. Sequenced here: CD4+ T cells from blood, cultured in vitro, sampled after SARS-CoV-2 vaccination. The CDR3 is CATATGGFTEAFF. CDR3 DNA: TGTGCCACCGCGACAGGGGGCTTCACTGAAGCTTTCTTT.